The source of this T cell receptor (beta chain) is a study of early T cells in non-severe SARS-CoV-2 infection. TCRdb re-called the 5' RACE reads with MiXCR, one entry per CDR3 protein. This table holds 61,000 or so distinct CDR3 sequences, 12% found once. This clonotype was picked up a small number of times. Germline V gives CDR1 SGHDT, CDR2 YYEEEE. There are 18 residues in the CDR3. V gave up 1 base and J gave up 5 bases; unmatched junction bases: 14. The source material was whole blood, sampled at baseline. V and J are TRBV5-6 and TRBJ2-2; TRBD1 matches at 7 bases. This clonotype originated in an adult who was a healthcare worker with PCR-confirmed SARS-CoV-2 infection or an uninfected control (not recorded which). The donor label of this sample is uncertain. CDR3 nucleotides: TGTGCCAGCAGCTTGAAGGGGTATAGACAGGGTTGGACCGGGGAGCTGTTTTTT. Amino acids: CASSLKGYRQGWTGELFF.